The rows below give T cell receptor beta chains drawn from one sample of a study of blood T cell repertoires in COVID-19. Sequenced by immunoSEQ multiplex PCR; TCRdb stores in-frame clones only, minus some. The sample comprises about 340,000 clones, approximately 92% of which are singletons, and around a sixth rests with the top ten. The sample was PBMCs or T cells enriched from blood (not recorded which). All receptors derive from a woman younger than 45 who had recovered from COVID-19. CDR3s leave out the opening cysteine and the closing phenylalanine or tryptophan.

CDR3 length: 13
V gene: TRBV11-2
CDR3 protein: ASSLSDRANTEAF

CDR3 length: 14
V gene: TRBV25-1
CDR3 protein: ASSEPGAGSYNEQF

CDR3 length: 14
V gene: TRBV28
CDR3 protein: ASSSSRTGHNSPLH

CDR3 length: 13
V gene: TRBV5-4
CDR3 protein: ASSLGGGGQETQY

CDR3 length: 13
V gene: TRBV5-6
CDR3 protein: ASSSDSSGANVLT

CDR3 length: 13
V gene: TRBV6-5
CDR3 protein: ASTLGSTGNGKLF

CDR3 length: 14
V gene: TRBV7-8
CDR3 protein: ASSWPIDRGSYEQY

CDR3 length: 12
V gene: TRBV30
CDR3 protein: AWSAGTGLYGYT

CDR3 length: 13
V gene: TRBV18
CDR3 protein: ASSLELTGGNEQY

CDR3 length: 12
V gene: TRBV19
CDR3 protein: ASSIRGQGGEAF

CDR3 length: 13
V gene: TRBV5-1
CDR3 protein: ASSLKGGSYNEQF

CDR3 length: 13
V gene: TRBV20-1
CDR3 protein: SAGGGGASSYGYT

CDR3 length: 13
V gene: TRBV5-1
CDR3 protein: ASSLDSLKNTEAF

CDR3 length: 14
V gene: TRBV29-1
CDR3 protein: SVPDIIREGRDTQY

CDR3 length: 11
V gene: TRBV28
CDR3 protein: ASSPGQGYEQY

CDR3 length: 14
V gene: TRBV18
CDR3 protein: ASSPPTGVAQETQY

CDR3 length: 11
V gene: TRBV28
CDR3 protein: ASSPAGPGELF

CDR3 length: 11
V gene: TRBV2
CDR3 protein: ASHQLQNYGYT

CDR3 length: 13
V gene: TRBV5-1
CDR3 protein: ASSFGQATNYGYT

CDR3 length: 12
V gene: TRBV2
CDR3 protein: ASRDSGQAYEQY

CDR3 length: 12
V gene: TRBV6-5
CDR3 protein: ASSYGSGNTEAF

CDR3 length: 14
V gene: TRBV28
CDR3 protein: ASSKRASGVGETQY

CDR3 length: 13
V gene: TRBV3-1/TRBV3-2
CDR3 protein: ASSPRGSVNYGYT

CDR3 length: 12
V gene: TRBV2
CDR3 protein: ASSSGPSYNEQF

CDR3 length: 13
V gene: TRBV6-2/TRBV6-3
CDR3 protein: ASSYYAGQGFEQF

CDR3 length: 12
V gene: TRBV7-3
CDR3 protein: ASSSGLGTDTQY

CDR3 length: 10
V gene: TRBV12-3/TRBV12-4
CDR3 protein: ASSLTGEGYT

CDR3 length: 15
V gene: TRBV28
CDR3 protein: ASTQPRIDRSTDTQY

CDR3 length: 11
V gene: TRBV7-9
CDR3 protein: ASSSELLYEQY

CDR3 length: 13
V gene: TRBV4-3
CDR3 protein: ASSQDRGPGGEQF

CDR3 length: 13
V gene: TRBV7-3
CDR3 protein: ASSILQGSYNEQF

CDR3 length: 13
V gene: TRBV6-5
CDR3 protein: ASSYRLQVTDTQY

CDR3 length: 12
V gene: TRBV28
CDR3 protein: ATDREGLSLEQY

CDR3 length: 10
V gene: TRBV6-5
CDR3 protein: ASTLGGRGYT